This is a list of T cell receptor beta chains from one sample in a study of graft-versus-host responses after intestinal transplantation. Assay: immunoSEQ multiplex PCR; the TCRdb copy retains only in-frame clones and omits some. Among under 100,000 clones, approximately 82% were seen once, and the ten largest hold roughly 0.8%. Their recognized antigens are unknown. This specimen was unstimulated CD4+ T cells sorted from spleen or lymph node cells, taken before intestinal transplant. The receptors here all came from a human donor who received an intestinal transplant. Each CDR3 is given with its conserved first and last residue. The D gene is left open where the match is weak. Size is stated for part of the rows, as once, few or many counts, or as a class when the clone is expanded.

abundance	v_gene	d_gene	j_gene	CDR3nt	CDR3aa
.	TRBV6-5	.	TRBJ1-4	TGTGCCAGCAGTTACGTAACAGGAAGAAATGAAAAACTGTTTTTT	CASSYVTGRNEKLFF
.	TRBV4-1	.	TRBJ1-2	TGCGCCAGCAGCCCTCGAAGGACAGTCGTAGGCTACACCTTC	CASSPRRTVVGYTF
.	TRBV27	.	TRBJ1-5	TGTGCCAGCAGACCCATCCTCAGGGCCCCTTATAGCAATCAGCCCCAGCATTTT	CASRPILRAPYSNQPQHF
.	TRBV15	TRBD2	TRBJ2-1	TGTGCCACCAGCAAACATAGCGGGGGGGCCTCGAATGAGCAGTTCTTC	CATSKHSGGASNEQFF
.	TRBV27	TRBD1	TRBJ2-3	TGTGCCAGCAGTTTGCTTACAGGGGCTAGCACAGATACGCAGTATTTT	CASSLLTGASTDTQYF
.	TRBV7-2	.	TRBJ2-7	TGTGCCAGCAGCTTAGGCGGTCCGGGCTACGAGCAGTACTTC	CASSLGGPGYEQYF
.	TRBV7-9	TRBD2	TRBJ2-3	TGTGCCAGCAGCCCGGGGGGGGGAGATACGCAGTATTTT	CASSPGGGDTQYF
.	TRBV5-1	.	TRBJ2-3	TGCGCCAGCAGCTTGGAGACTACCCGCACATATACGCAGTATTTT	CASSLETTRTYTQYF
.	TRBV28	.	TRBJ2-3	TGTGCCAGCAGCTGGAGCGGGTCTAGCACAGATACGCAGTATTTT	CASSWSGSSTDTQYF
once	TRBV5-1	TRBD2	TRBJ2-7	TGCGCCAGCAGCTTTGGAGGACTAGCGTCCGAGCAGTACTTC	CASSFGGLASEQYF
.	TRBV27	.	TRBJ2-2	TGTGCCAGCAGTTTACGACAGGTTAACACCGGGGAGCTGTTTTTT	CASSLRQVNTGELFF
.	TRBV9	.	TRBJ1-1	TGTGCCAGCAGCGTAGGCAGGGCGGCGGAAGCTTTCTTT	CASSVGRAAEAFF
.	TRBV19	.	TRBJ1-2	TGTGCCAGTAGTATTGAGAGAGCCTATGGCTACACCTTC	CASSIERAYGYTF
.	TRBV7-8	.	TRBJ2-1	TGTGCCAGCACTCTAAGGCCCGGGACACCTAGCAATGAGCAGTTCTTC	CASTLRPGTPSNEQFF
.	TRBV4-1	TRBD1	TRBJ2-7	TGCGCCAGCAGCCAAGAGGGCAGGGGGACCTACGAGCAGTACTTC	CASSQEGRGTYEQYF
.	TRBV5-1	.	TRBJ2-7	TGCGCCAGCAGCTTGATACAGTACGAGCAGTACTTC	CASSLIQYEQYF
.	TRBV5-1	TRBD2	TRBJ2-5	TGCGCCAGCAGGACTAGCGGGGGGGTACAAGAGACCCAGTACTTC	CASRTSGGVQETQYF
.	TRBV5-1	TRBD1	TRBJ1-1	TGCGCCAGCAGAGCCGGGACAGGGGGCCACACTGAAGCTTTCTTT	CASRAGTGGHTEAFF
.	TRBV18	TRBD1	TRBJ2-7	TGTGCCAGCTCACCACGGGCAGGGGGCTACGAGCAGTACTTC	CASSPRAGGYEQYF
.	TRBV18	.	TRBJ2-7	TGTGCCAGCTCAAGTCTGGCAGGGGACGAGCAGTACTTC	CASSSLAGDEQYF
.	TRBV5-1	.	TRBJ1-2	TGCGCCAGCAGCCTGGCCGGGACGGGAGTCGAGGGCTACACCTTC	CASSLAGTGVEGYTF
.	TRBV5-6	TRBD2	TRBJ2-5	TGTGCCAGCAGTTCGGGACTAGCGATCCAAGAGACCCAGTACTTC	CASSSGLAIQETQYF
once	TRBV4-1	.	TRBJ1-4	TGCGCCAGCAGCCCAAGGGGGGGCAGAGGGGGAGAACTTGAAAAACTGTTTTTT	CASSPRGGRGGELEKLFF
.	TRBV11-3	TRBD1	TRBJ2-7	TGTGCCAGCAGCTCCAGGACAGGGTTAGAGCAGTACTTC	CASSSRTGLEQYF
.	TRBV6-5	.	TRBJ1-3	TGTGCCAGCAGTTACTCGCGCACCTACTCTGGAAACACCATATATTTT	CASSYSRTYSGNTIYF
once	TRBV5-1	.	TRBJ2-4	TGCGCCAGCAGCTTGATGGGGGCAGGGGAAAACATTCAGTACTTC	CASSLMGAGENIQYF
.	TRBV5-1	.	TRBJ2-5	TGCGCCAGCAGCGCTTCGAGTGGGACAAACTATCAAGAGACCCAGTACTTC	CASSASSGTNYQETQYF
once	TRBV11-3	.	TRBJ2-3	TGTGCCAGCAGCTTGAGTGGCACAGATACGCAGTATTTT	CASSLSGTDTQYF
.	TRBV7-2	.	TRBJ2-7	TGTGCCAGCAGGCTAAACCCCATATCCCACGAGCAGTACTTC	CASRLNPISHEQYF
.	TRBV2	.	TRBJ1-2	TGTGCCAGCAGGGGGCAAGACAGGAGCTATGGCTACACCTTC	CASRGQDRSYGYTF
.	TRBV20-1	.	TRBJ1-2	TGCAGTGTTTTTACGCGCTATGGCTACACCTTC	CSVFTRYGYTF
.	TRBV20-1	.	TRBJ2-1	TGCAGTGCTAGAGTGAGAGGGGAGCAGTTCTTC	CSARVRGEQFF
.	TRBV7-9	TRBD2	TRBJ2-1	TGTGCCAGCAGCTCTACTAGCGGGGGGGTTGGCTCCTACAATGAGCAGTTCTTC	CASSSTSGGVGSYNEQFF
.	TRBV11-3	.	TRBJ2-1	TGTGCCAGCAGCTTAAGGGGACTCCCGGCGTTCTTC	CASSLRGLPAFF
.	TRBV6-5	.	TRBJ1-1	TGTGCCAGCAGTTCCCGGGGTTTGTTGAACACTGAAGCTTTCTTT	CASSSRGLLNTEAFF
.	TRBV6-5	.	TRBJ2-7	TGTGCGACAAGGGGGGGGAGCTACGAGCAGTACTTC	CATRGGSYEQYF
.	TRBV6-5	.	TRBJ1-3	TGTGCCAGCTATCTTGGCGGGGCAACTGGAAACACCATATATTTT	CASYLGGATGNTIYF
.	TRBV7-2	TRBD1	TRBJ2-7	TGTGCCAGCAGCCCACGGACAGGTGAGGGCTACGAGCAGTACTTC	CASSPRTGEGYEQYF
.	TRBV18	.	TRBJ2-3	TGTGCCAGCTCCGGGACAAGCACAGATACGCAGTATTTT	CASSGTSTDTQYF
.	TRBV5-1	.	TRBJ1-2	TGCGCCAGCAGCTTGCTAACAGGAAGTTCAAACCCCTATGGCTACACCTTC	CASSLLTGSSNPYGYTF
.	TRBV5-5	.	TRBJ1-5	TGTGCCAGCAGCTTGGCGCGAATCGGGGGGCCCCAGCATTTT	CASSLARIGGPQHF
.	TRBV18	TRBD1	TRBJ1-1	TGTGCCAGCTCACCACCATTGGGACAGGTGAACACTGAAGCTTTCTTT	CASSPPLGQVNTEAFF